These 29 T cell receptor beta chains came from one sample sequenced in a study of T cell changes during pregnancy in multiple sclerosis. Libraries were prepared by immunoSEQ multiplex PCR; TCRdb keeps only in-frame clonotypes and omits some of them. The table lists just over 40,000 clones, over 80% of them singletons. The sample in question was peripheral blood, obtained in the first trimester of pregnancy. These receptors were obtained from a female donor in good health, enrolled as a control in a pregnancy study.

With respect to this clone: The junction and the germline gene differ at one end; a read error may be behind it. V gene TRBV7-8 combines with J gene TRBJ2-7; 10 bases align to TRBD2. CDR3 size: 15 residues. Germline CDR1 and CDR2: SGHVS and FQNEAQ. The CDR3 nucleotides are TGTGCCAGCAGTTTAGGACTAGCGGAGCCCTACGAGCAGTACTTC. Its translation is CASSLGLAEPYEQYF. Looking up the rest from reference TRBV7-8 and TRBJ2-7 gives the full variable domain: GAGVSQSPRYKVAKRGQDVALRCDPISGHVSLFWYQQALGQGPEFLTYFQNEAQLDKSGLPSDRFFAERPEGSVSTLKIQRTQQEDSAVYLCASSLGLAEPYEQYFGPGTRLTVT.

The chain employs TRBV19 and TRBJ2-6; 7 bases line up with TRBD1. The CDR3 spans 16 residues. Germline assignment: CDR1 LNHDA and CDR2 SQIVND (reference sequence). V shed 4 bases, J shed 0 bases, and the junction held 3 bases outside the gene matches. The CDR3 DNA sequence: TGTGCCAGTAGTAGAGGACAGGCCTCTGGGGCCAACGTCCTGACTTTC. This encodes CASSRGQASGANVLTF. Full variable domain (outside the CDR3, taken from reference TRBV19 and TRBJ2-6): DGGITQSPKYLFRKEGQNVTLSCEQNLNHDAMYWYRQDPGQGLRLIYYSQIVNDFQKGDIAEGYSVSREKKESFPLTVTSAQKNPTAFYLCASSRGQASGANVLTFGAGSRLTVL.

The genes are TRBV19 and TRBJ2-5; D gene unclear. Between the trimmed V and J ends, which lost 3 bases and 3 bases, there was a span of 8 bases. The CDR3 sequence is 13 residues long. Per germline, CDR1 LNHDA and CDR2 SQIVND (reference sequence). CDR3 residues: CASSIFGKETQYF. The CDR3 DNA follows: TGTGCCAGTAGTATTTTCGGTAAAGAGACCCAGTACTTC.

This clone has just one count. The chain combines TRBV21-1 with TRBJ2-3; the table's D call of TRBD2 was not tested on the DNA. TRBV21-1 is a pseudogene. CDR3 length: 16 amino acids. CDR3 sequence: CASSKMGGGSTDTQYF. The CDR3 coding sequence is TGTGCCAGCAGCAAAATGGGCGGAGGGAGCACAGATACGCAGTATTTT.

The CDR3 sequence: CASRGDRFYEQYF. The CDR3 DNA sequence: TGTGCCAGCAGGGGAGACAGGTTCTACGAGCAGTACTTC. The gene calls are TRBV2 and TRBJ2-7; TRBD1 might be the D (6 bases). CDR3 size: 13 residues. V gave up 6 bases and J gave up 3 bases, with 12 bases separating them. Germline assignment: CDR1 SNHLY and CDR2 FYNNEI.

A remark on this clone: The junction does not match germline at one end; this may be a read error. The V call is TRBV12-5, the J call TRBJ1-1; D is perhaps TRBD1 (5 bases). From germline, CDR1 is LGHNT and CDR2 FRNRAP. The CDR3 totals 13 residues. CDR3 loop: CASVLGLNTEAFF. For the CDR3, the DNA is TGTGCTAGTGTTTTGGGGCTGAACACTGAAGCTTTCTTT.

This sequence joins TRBV12-5 and TRBJ1-2; tentative D call: TRBD1 (5 bases). Germline CDR1 and CDR2: LGHNT and FRNRAP. The V gene lost 3 bases and the J gene lost 8 bases, with 16 bases spanning the gap. The CDR3 covers 14 residues. CDR3 residues: CASGLLGGSRGYTF. The CDR3 DNA follows: TGTGCTAGTGGTTTACTCGGGGGATCGCGAGGCTACACCTTC.

V and J are TRBV9 and TRBJ2-3; the D gene is possibly TRBD1 (6 bases). Germline assignment: CDR1 SGDLS and CDR2 YYNGEE. V gave up 1 base and J gave up 2 bases, with 8 bases separating them. The CDR3 extends over 14 amino acids. The CDR3 DNA reads TGTGCCAGCAGCGTAAGGGGGACCACAGATACGCAGTATTTT. Translated: CASSVRGTTDTQYF.

This clone has more than one count but fewer than ten. The chain uses TRBV15 and TRBJ2-5, with D maybe TRBD2 (7 bases). Germline V lookup: CDR1 LNHNV, CDR2 YYDKDF (reference sequence). Deletions cut 6 bases from V and 0 bases from J, with 14 bases between. The CDR3 extends over 15 amino acids. CDR3 DNA sequence: TGTGCCACCAGTATGAGCGGGACAAACCAAGAGACCCAGTACTTC. It yields the protein CATSMSGTNQETQYF. Full variable domain (rest looked up from reference TRBV15 and TRBJ2-5): DAMVIQNPRYQVTQFGKPVTLSCSQTLNHNVMYWYQQKSSQAPKLLFHYYDKDFNNEADTPDNFQSRRPNTSFCFLDIRSPGLGDTAMYLCATSMSGTNQETQYFGPGTRLLVL.

This chain joins TRBV6-5 and TRBJ1-2, with D maybe TRBD1 (5 bases). CDR3 length equals 14 residues. Trimming removed 6 bases from V and 5 bases from J, with 16 bases in between. Per the germline V gene, CDR1 is MNHEY and CDR2 is SVGAGI. The CDR3 reads CASSRRVVGYGYTF. The CDR3 nucleotides read TGTGCCAGCAGCCGCAGGGTGGTCGGGTATGGCTACACCTTC.

The chain combines TRBV30 with TRBJ2-2, with D hard to call. Germline-derived CDR1 and CDR2 are GTSNPN and SVGIG (reference sequence). The CDR3 runs 13 residues. V lost 1 base and J 7 bases, leaving 10 bases between the germline ends. CDR3 residues: CAWSGSEIGELFF. The CDR3, as DNA: TGTGCCTGGAGTGGATCTGAGATCGGGGAGCTGTTTTTT.

A word on this clone: Additional DNA sequences in this sample encode the identical CDR3. This chain links TRBV28 with TRBJ1-6; D not resolved. Looked up from germline, CDR1 is MDHEN and CDR2 is SYDVKM. CDR3 length: 14 residues. V lost 2 bases and J lost 4, with 6 bases in between. CDR3 DNA: TGTGCCAGCAGTTTAGGGCAGTATAATTCACCCCTCCACTTT. Protein product: CASSLGQYNSPLHF.

A single count supports this clone. The chain combines TRBV7-2 with TRBJ2-3; 11 bases map to TRBD2. There are 17 residues in the CDR3. V was clipped by 5 bases and J by 4 bases; unmatched bases: 11. CDR1 is SGHTA and CDR2 is FQGNSA in the germline V gene. CDR3 region: CASSAPNSGGAPDTQYF. The CDR3 bases are TGTGCCAGCAGCGCCCCAAATAGCGGGGGGGCGCCAGATACGCAGTATTTT.

This clone has ten or more counts. The chain couples TRBV6-1 to TRBJ1-5, with 10 bases matching TRBD1. The junction had 6 bases not matched to a gene; V was cut back by 6 bases and J by 4 bases. The germline gives CDR1 MNHNS, CDR2 SASEGT. This CDR3 is built from 15 residues. The CDR3 spells CASRTGQGLNQPQHF. Here the CDR3 DNA reads TGTGCCAGCAGGACGGGACAGGGGTTGAATCAGCCCCAGCATTTT.

This clone was picked up one time. The chain has TRBV2 and TRBJ2-7; 11 nucleotides match TRBD2. This CDR3 region has 14 residues. Germline-derived CDR1 and CDR2 are SNHLY and FYNNEI. J was trimmed by 4 bases and V by 8 bases; bases with no gene match: 7. The CDR3 here is CASLGLAGLYEQYF. CDR3 in DNA: TGTGCCAGCCTAGGACTAGCGGGTCTATACGAGCAGTACTTC.

The chain links TRBV11-2 to TRBJ2-7; 7 bases are a match to TRBD1. V shed 6 bases, J shed 8 bases, and the junction held 16 bases outside the gene matches. The V gene's germline CDR1 is SGHAT and CDR2 FQNNGV. This CDR3 is 15 amino acids long. The CDR3 protein is CASRSDRDNWWKQYF. DNA for the CDR3: TGTGCCAGCAGATCCGACAGGGATAATTGGTGGAAGCAGTACTTC.

This chain connects TRBV30 to TRBJ2-2; 8 bases align to TRBD2. Trimming cost V 1 base and J 5 bases; bases outside gene matches: 3. This CDR3 contains 14 residues. Germline CDR1 reads GTSNPN; CDR2 reads SVGIG (reference sequence). The CDR3 coding sequence is TGTGCCTGGAGTGCCCTAGCGGGTACCGGGGAGCTGTTTTTT. This translates into CAWSALAGTGELFF.

The chain employs TRBV27 and TRBJ1-2, with TRBD1 matching over 9 bases. CDR1 MNHEY and CDR2 SMNVEV come from the germline V gene (reference sequence). The length of the CDR3 is 16 residues. After removal of 5 bases from V and 3 bases from J, the junction contained 10 bases not matched to a gene. CDR3 in DNA: TGTGCCAGCAGTGCAAAACAGGGGGCACCCTACTATGGCTACACCTTC. Translation gives CASSAKQGAPYYGYTF.

The rearrangement uses TRBV19 and TRBJ2-2; 9 nucleotides align to TRBD2. The CDR3 has 13 residues. V lost 8 bases, J lost 5 bases, and 3 bases stayed unmatched. CDR1 is LNHDA and CDR2 is SQIVND in the germline V gene (reference sequence). The CDR3 region is CASGLAGTGELFF. The CDR3 DNA reads as TGTGCCAGTGGGCTAGCGGGGACCGGGGAGCTGTTTTTT.

The V gene is TRBV6-1, the J gene TRBJ2-7, with TRBD2 matching over 9 bases. The CDR3 has 15 amino acids. Germline V gene data show CDR1 as MNHNS and CDR2 as SASEGT. Trimming at V came to 1 base and at J to 0 bases, leaving 1 base not matched to a gene. CDR3 sequence reads: CASSEETSGSYEQYF. The CDR3 DNA reads TGTGCCAGCAGTGAAGAGACTAGCGGCTCCTACGAGCAGTACTTC.

This clone is a singleton in its sample. The J gene is TRBJ2-4, the V gene TRBV27; TRBD2 aligns across 8 bases. The germline V gene encodes CDR1 MNHEY and CDR2 SMNVEV (reference sequence). V lost 9 bases to trimming and J lost 3 bases; unmatched junction nucleotides: 7. The CDR3 sequence is 14 residues long. This CDR3 is CASSGGVGKNIQYF. The CDR3 region has the DNA TGTGCCAGTTCGGGAGGGGTAGGCAAAAACATTCAGTACTTC.

The chain carries TRBV10-3 and TRBJ2-5, with 8 bases that match TRBD1. CDR1 is ENHRY, CDR2 SYGVKD, per germline. V gave up 9 bases and J gave up 7 bases; unmatched junction bases: 10. The CDR3 is 13 residues long. Here the CDR3 reads CAIRDRLPGTQYF. CDR3 nucleotides: TGTGCCATTCGGGACAGGCTGCCGGGGACCCAGTACTTC.

This clone was counted once. The gene calls are TRBV5-5 and TRBJ1-1; 11 bases agree with TRBD1. The CDR3 is 16 amino acids. Germline CDR1 reads SGHKS; CDR2 reads YYEKEE (reference sequence). With V trimmed by 4 bases and J by 0 bases, 5 bases remained unmatched. Here the CDR3 DNA reads TGTGCCAGCAGCCCCCGGGACAGGGGGTTGAACACTGAAGCTTTCTTT. Encoded protein: CASSPRDRGLNTEAFF.

This clone was seen more than once but under ten times. The V and J genes are TRBV6-4 and TRBJ2-6; 7 nucleotides match TRBD1. This CDR3 contains 16 residues. J lost 2 bases, V lost 3 bases, and 4 bases had no gene match. Germline V lookup: CDR1 MRHNA, CDR2 SNTAGT. CDR3 nucleotides: TGTGCCAGCAGTGAGAGCACAGGGGCTGGGGCCAACGTCCTGACTTTC. It yields the protein CASSESTGAGANVLTF.

This chain's CDR3 is CASSLTGRETQYF. In nucleotides, the CDR3 is TGTGCCAGCAGCCTGACCGGGAGGGAGACCCAGTACTTC. The V gene is TRBV5-6, the J gene TRBJ2-5; 7 bases align to TRBD2. Germline V CDR1 and CDR2: SGHDT, YYEEEE. The junction had 5 bases not matched to a gene; V was cut back by 4 bases and J by 5 bases. The CDR3 contains 13 residues.

This chain connects TRBV6-5 to TRBJ2-7; no firm D call. Germline values: CDR1 MNHEY, CDR2 SVGAGI. The length of the CDR3 is 14 residues. Trimming shortened V by 3 bases and J by 0 bases, and 9 bases separated the two germline ends. The CDR3 spells CASSYIYHSYEQYF. The CDR3 DNA reads as TGTGCCAGCAGTTATATCTATCACTCCTACGAGCAGTACTTC.

The V call is TRBV25-1, the J call TRBJ2-1; TRBD2 agrees at 8 bases. This CDR3 is 15 amino acids long. In germline, CDR1 is MGHDK, CDR2 SYGVNS. V was clipped by 4 bases and J by 2 bases; unmatched bases: 4. The CDR3 loop reads CASSGGAGAYNEQFF. The CDR3 DNA reads TGTGCCAGCAGTGGGGGAGCGGGGGCCTACAATGAGCAGTTCTTC.

The V call is TRBV30, the J call TRBJ2-4; D is unresolved. The ends were cut back, 0 bases at V and 0 bases at J, with 12 bases in the middle. This CDR3 spans 16 amino acids. Germline lookup yields CDR1 GTSNPN and CDR2 SVGIG (reference sequence). In nucleotides, the CDR3 is TGTGCCTGGAGTGTAGAGAGATGTCCAGCCAAAAACATTCAGTACTTC. It yields the protein CAWSVERCPAKNIQYF.

The chain employs TRBV6-5 and TRBJ1-6; 7 positions match TRBD1. This CDR3 contains 13 residues. V was clipped by 7 bases and J by 9 bases; unmatched bases: 6. Germline V gene lookup returns CDR1 MNHEY and CDR2 SVGAGI. Written as DNA, the CDR3 is TGTGCCAGCACCGTAGGGGGCGGTTCACCCCTCCACTTT. It codes for CASTVGGGSPLHF.